The clone carrying this T cell receptor (beta chain) was seen only a few times. The target antigen is unknown. Use of 60 Vbeta and 13 Jbeta primers characterized the PCR. Data came from immunoSEQ multiplex PCR; TCRdb stores just in-frame clones and leaves some out. This table has under 200,000 clones, around 78% appearing once. This sample is drawn from a study of cytomegalovirus exposure and HLA in healthy donors. Overall study context: As an earlier analysis found, around 170 million T cells yielded approximately 100 million unique TCR beta sequences. Points from the study as a whole: The study listed approximately 160 cytomegalovirus-associated TCR beta chains. A later analysis linked a missense DCLRE1C variant to TCR beta V- and J-gene trimming.

The CDR3 length is 15 residues. Germline lookup yields CDR1 LGHNA and CDR2 YSLEER. V lost 3 bases to trimming and J lost 4 bases, with 15 bases between them. V is TRBV4-3 and J is TRBJ1-1, with a tentative D call TRBD1 (5 bases). Source material: PBMCs. This clonotype was sampled from a woman in her 50s in good health and CMV-seropositive. This CDR3 is CASSQGGVRRTEAFF. The CDR3 DNA sequence: TGCGCCAGCAGCCAGGGGGGGGTCAGGCGCACTGAAGCTTTCTTT.